Listed below are T cell receptor beta chains from one sample, sequenced in a study of cytomegalovirus exposure and HLA in healthy donors. Using immunoSEQ multiplex PCR, the repertoire was profiled, and TCRdb retains in-frame clones only, with some absent. The data contain approximately 100,000 clones, around 60% of them singletons. Sequenced material: PBMCs. These receptors all stem from a man aged 30 to 39 in good health and CMV-seropositive. Each CDR3 is given with its conserved first and last residue. D genes are given only for firm matches. A clone size is listed for some rows: how often the clone was seen (once, few, many), or a class if it is expanded.

clone_size: -
j_call: TRBJ2-7
v_call: TRBV11-2
d_call: TRBD1
cdr3_aa: CASSSGTGFYEQYF
cdr3_nt: TGTGCCAGCAGCTCAGGGACAGGCTTCTACGAGCAGTACTTC

clone_size: -
j_call: TRBJ2-7
v_call: TRBV6-1
d_call: -
cdr3_aa: CASSLSGVAYEQYF
cdr3_nt: TGTGCCAGCAGTTTGTCAGGGGTAGCCTACGAGCAGTACTTC

clone_size: -
j_call: TRBJ2-7
v_call: TRBV5-4
d_call: TRBD2
cdr3_aa: CAGSRGLAGDEQYF
cdr3_nt: TGTGCCGGCAGCCGGGGACTAGCGGGGGACGAGCAGTACTTC

clone_size: -
j_call: TRBJ2-3
v_call: TRBV19
d_call: -
cdr3_aa: CASTDRSTDTQYF
cdr3_nt: TGTGCCAGTACGGACAGATCCACAGATACGCAGTATTTT

clone_size: -
j_call: TRBJ2-1
v_call: TRBV19
d_call: -
cdr3_aa: CASSIVSGHPYNEQFF
cdr3_nt: TGTGCCAGTAGTATAGTATCGGGACACCCCTACAATGAGCAGTTCTTC

clone_size: -
j_call: TRBJ1-5
v_call: TRBV2
d_call: TRBD1
cdr3_aa: CASRSDRGVTPQHF
cdr3_nt: TGTGCCAGCAGATCAGACAGGGGTGTAACGCCCCAGCATTTT

clone_size: -
j_call: TRBJ2-1
v_call: TRBV5-4
d_call: -
cdr3_aa: CASSPSGGYSYNEQFF
cdr3_nt: TGTGCCAGCAGCCCGTCCGGGGGTTACTCCTACAATGAGCAGTTCTTC

clone_size: few
j_call: TRBJ2-6
v_call: TRBV19
d_call: TRBD1
cdr3_aa: CASNDPGQGAPGANVLTF
cdr3_nt: TGTGCCAGTAACGACCCGGGACAGGGGGCGCCTGGGGCCAACGTCCTGACTTTC

clone_size: -
j_call: TRBJ2-5
v_call: TRBV12-5
d_call: TRBD2
cdr3_aa: CASGLSRGDLETQYF
cdr3_nt: TGTGCTAGTGGTTTATCGCGGGGGGACTTAGAGACCCAGTACTTC

clone_size: -
j_call: TRBJ2-1
v_call: TRBV5-1
d_call: -
cdr3_aa: CASRGGNEQFF
cdr3_nt: TGCGCCAGCAGAGGAGGGAATGAGCAGTTCTTC

clone_size: few
j_call: TRBJ2-3
v_call: TRBV6-6
d_call: TRBD2
cdr3_aa: CASRLAGGTDTQYF
cdr3_nt: TGTGCCAGCAGATTAGCGGGGGGCACAGATACGCAGTATTTT

clone_size: few
j_call: TRBJ2-5
v_call: TRBV19
d_call: -
cdr3_aa: CASSIDLEELETQYF
cdr3_nt: TGTGCCAGTAGTATAGACCTTGAGGAACTCGAGACCCAGTACTTC

clone_size: -
j_call: TRBJ1-2
v_call: TRBV23-1
d_call: TRBD1
cdr3_aa: CASERDRDYGYTF
cdr3_nt: TGCGCCAGCGAGCGGGACAGGGACTATGGCTACACCTTC

clone_size: -
j_call: TRBJ2-1
v_call: TRBV19
d_call: -
cdr3_aa: CASSMARGPGDEQFF
cdr3_nt: TGTGCCAGTAGTATGGCTCGGGGCCCGGGGGATGAGCAGTTCTTC

clone_size: -
j_call: TRBJ2-2
v_call: TRBV5-6
d_call: TRBD2
cdr3_aa: CASSSGGWDTGELFF
cdr3_nt: TGTGCCAGCAGCTCGGGGGGTTGGGACACCGGGGAGCTGTTTTTT

clone_size: -
j_call: TRBJ2-5
v_call: TRBV14
d_call: TRBD1
cdr3_aa: CASSQPGQGKNEKETQYF
cdr3_nt: TGTGCCAGCAGCCAACCGGGACAGGGAAAAAACGAAAAAGAGACCCAGTACTTC

clone_size: -
j_call: TRBJ2-1
v_call: TRBV4-1
d_call: TRBD2
cdr3_aa: CASRQAGGPDNEQFF
cdr3_nt: TGCGCCAGCAGACAAGCGGGGGGGCCCGACAATGAGCAGTTCTTC

clone_size: few
j_call: TRBJ2-7
v_call: TRBV5-1
d_call: -
cdr3_aa: CASSLVPREQYF
cdr3_nt: TGTGCCAGCAGCTTGGTCCCTAGGGAGCAGTACTTC

clone_size: -
j_call: TRBJ1-1
v_call: TRBV2
d_call: TRBD1
cdr3_aa: CASIVTGALDTEAFF
cdr3_nt: TGTGCCAGCATAGTGACAGGGGCTTTGGACACTGAAGCTTTCTTT

clone_size: -
j_call: TRBJ1-1
v_call: TRBV29-1
d_call: -
cdr3_aa: CSVTDIPEAFF
cdr3_nt: TGCAGCGTGACAGACATACCTGAAGCTTTCTTT

clone_size: -
j_call: TRBJ2-7
v_call: TRBV27
d_call: -
cdr3_aa: CASSNAGIHEQYF
cdr3_nt: TGTGCCAGCAGTAATGCAGGGATTCACGAGCAGTACTTC

clone_size: -
j_call: TRBJ1-2
v_call: TRBV4-1
d_call: TRBD1
cdr3_aa: CASSQGTGGGFKDGYTF
cdr3_nt: TGCGCCAGCAGCCAAGGGACAGGGGGAGGATTTAAGGATGGCTACACCTTC

clone_size: -
j_call: TRBJ2-7
v_call: TRBV21-1
d_call: -
cdr3_aa: CASTSDSYEQYF
cdr3_nt: TGTGCCAGCACCAGCGACTCCTACGAGCAGTACTTC

clone_size: -
j_call: TRBJ2-7
v_call: TRBV5-1
d_call: -
cdr3_aa: CASSFPGGYEQYF
cdr3_nt: TGCGCCAGCAGCTTCCCAGGTGGCTACGAGCAGTACTTC

clone_size: once
j_call: TRBJ2-7
v_call: TRBV7-2
d_call: -
cdr3_aa: CASSLAVAGASYEQYF
cdr3_nt: TGTGCCAGCAGCTTAGCGGTTGCGGGGGCCTCATACGAGCAGTACTTC

clone_size: few
j_call: TRBJ2-7
v_call: TRBV11-3
d_call: TRBD2
cdr3_aa: CASSWGGGVSEQYF
cdr3_nt: TGTGCCAGCAGCTGGGGCGGGGGGGTCTCCGAGCAGTACTTC

clone_size: -
j_call: TRBJ2-5
v_call: TRBV11-3
d_call: -
cdr3_aa: CASSRLGAEETQYF
cdr3_nt: TGTGCCAGCAGCCGACTAGGGGCGGAAGAGACCCAGTACTTC

clone_size: -
j_call: TRBJ1-1
v_call: TRBV5-4
d_call: -
cdr3_aa: CASSLPGARGTEAFF
cdr3_nt: TGTGCCAGCAGCCTCCCCGGGGCTAGGGGGACTGAAGCTTTCTTT

clone_size: few
j_call: TRBJ2-7
v_call: TRBV5-6
d_call: -
cdr3_aa: CASSSPSEFSYEQYF
cdr3_nt: TGTGCCAGCAGCTCCCCTAGCGAGTTCTCCTACGAGCAGTACTTC

clone_size: -
j_call: TRBJ2-3
v_call: TRBV5-6
d_call: -
cdr3_aa: CASSLVASDRTDTQYF
cdr3_nt: TGTGCCAGCAGCTTGGTGGCTAGCGATAGAACAGATACGCAGTATTTT

clone_size: -
j_call: TRBJ2-3
v_call: TRBV6-6
d_call: TRBD1
cdr3_aa: CASSYSSTGGTDTQYF
cdr3_nt: TGTGCCAGCAGTTACTCGTCGACAGGGGGCACAGATACGCAGTATTTT

clone_size: few
j_call: TRBJ1-2
v_call: TRBV23-1
d_call: -
cdr3_aa: CASTGNGYTF
cdr3_nt: TGCGCCAGCACAGGAAACGGCTACACCTTC

clone_size: few
j_call: TRBJ1-5
v_call: TRBV6-5
d_call: -
cdr3_aa: CASRKEGPYQPQHF
cdr3_nt: TGTGCCAGCAGGAAGGAGGGGCCGTATCAGCCCCAGCATTTT

clone_size: few
j_call: TRBJ2-1
v_call: TRBV7-8
d_call: TRBD2
cdr3_aa: CASSLGLAGGSTSYNEQFF
cdr3_nt: TGTGCCAGCAGCTTAGGACTAGCGGGGGGATCTACCTCCTACAATGAGCAGTTCTTC

clone_size: -
j_call: TRBJ2-2
v_call: TRBV2
d_call: -
cdr3_aa: CASSQVGAANTGELFF
cdr3_nt: TGTGCCAGCAGCCAGGTGGGGGCCGCGAACACCGGGGAGCTGTTTTTT

clone_size: -
j_call: TRBJ1-1
v_call: TRBV5-1
d_call: TRBD1
cdr3_aa: CASSTGQGATEAFF
cdr3_nt: TGCGCCAGCAGCACGGGACAGGGGGCCACTGAAGCTTTCTTT

clone_size: -
j_call: TRBJ1-3
v_call: TRBV5-1
d_call: -
cdr3_aa: CASSLAGGSSGNTIYF
cdr3_nt: TGCGCCAGCAGCTTGGCCGGAGGGAGCTCTGGAAACACCATATATTTT

clone_size: -
j_call: TRBJ1-2
v_call: TRBV27
d_call: TRBD1
cdr3_aa: CASSLSSLPVTGATGYTF
cdr3_nt: TGTGCCAGCAGTTTATCGTCCTTGCCCGTGACAGGGGCGACTGGCTACACCTTC

clone_size: few
j_call: TRBJ1-6
v_call: TRBV28
d_call: -
cdr3_aa: CASSLYNRIYNSPLHF
cdr3_nt: TGTGCCAGCAGTTTATACAACAGGATCTATAATTCACCCCTCCACTTT

clone_size: -
j_call: TRBJ2-6
v_call: TRBV10-3
d_call: -
cdr3_aa: CAISEDVLVSGANVLTF
cdr3_nt: TGTGCCATCAGTGAGGACGTCCTAGTCTCTGGGGCCAACGTCCTGACTTTC

clone_size: -
j_call: TRBJ2-2
v_call: TRBV27
d_call: TRBD2
cdr3_aa: CASSFSGGADTGELFF
cdr3_nt: TGTGCCAGCAGTTTTAGCGGGGGGGCTGACACCGGGGAGCTGTTTTTT

clone_size: few
j_call: TRBJ1-2
v_call: TRBV9
d_call: TRBD1
cdr3_aa: CASSVRIQGTDGYTF
cdr3_nt: TGTGCCAGCAGCGTAAGAATACAGGGGACAGATGGCTACACCTTC

clone_size: -
j_call: TRBJ2-2
v_call: TRBV4-2
d_call: TRBD2
cdr3_aa: CASSQARAGYGELFF
cdr3_nt: TGTGCCAGCAGCCAAGCTCGAGCGGGGTACGGGGAGCTGTTTTTT

clone_size: -
j_call: TRBJ1-2
v_call: TRBV19
d_call: -
cdr3_aa: CASSTADYGYTF
cdr3_nt: TGTGCCAGTAGTACTGCGGACTATGGCTACACCTTC

clone_size: -
j_call: TRBJ1-6
v_call: TRBV5-1
d_call: -
cdr3_aa: CASSFDRSNSPLHF
cdr3_nt: TGCGCCAGCAGCTTTGACAGGAGCAATTCACCCCTCCACTTT

clone_size: -
j_call: TRBJ1-1
v_call: TRBV11-2
d_call: -
cdr3_aa: CASSLDMSTEAFF
cdr3_nt: TGTGCCAGCAGCTTAGATATGAGCACTGAAGCTTTCTTT

clone_size: -
j_call: TRBJ1-4
v_call: TRBV5-1
d_call: -
cdr3_aa: CASSLARFATNEKLFF
cdr3_nt: TGCGCCAGCAGCTTGGCCCGGTTCGCAACTAATGAAAAACTGTTTTTT

clone_size: -
j_call: TRBJ2-2
v_call: TRBV19
d_call: -
cdr3_aa: CASSMSGHIYTGELFF
cdr3_nt: TGTGCCAGTAGTATGAGCGGTCATATTTACACCGGGGAGCTGTTTTTT

clone_size: few
j_call: TRBJ1-1
v_call: TRBV29-1
d_call: -
cdr3_aa: CSVGRMADMNTEAFF
cdr3_nt: TGCAGCGTCGGTAGGATGGCAGACATGAACACTGAAGCTTTCTTT

clone_size: -
j_call: TRBJ2-1
v_call: TRBV27
d_call: TRBD1
cdr3_aa: CATTPGPGQGPSEQFF
cdr3_nt: TGTGCCACCACCCCCGGGCCGGGACAGGGCCCTAGTGAGCAGTTCTTC

clone_size: -
j_call: TRBJ2-7
v_call: TRBV19
d_call: -
cdr3_aa: CASSMPTGLHEQYF
cdr3_nt: TGTGCCAGTAGTATGCCCACAGGGCTGCACGAGCAGTACTTC

clone_size: -
j_call: TRBJ1-1
v_call: TRBV19
d_call: TRBD1
cdr3_aa: CASSPGQGYTTEAFF
cdr3_nt: TGTGCCAGTAGTCCCGGACAGGGGTATACCACTGAAGCTTTCTTT

clone_size: -
j_call: TRBJ2-3
v_call: TRBV4-1
d_call: -
cdr3_aa: CASSQVVAGLSTDTQYF
cdr3_nt: TGCGCCAGCAGCCAAGTAGTCGCGGGGCTAAGCACAGATACGCAGTATTTT

clone_size: -
j_call: TRBJ1-2
v_call: TRBV5-5
d_call: -
cdr3_aa: CASSLGLQGTYGYTF
cdr3_nt: TGTGCCAGCAGCTTGGGATTACAGGGTACCTATGGCTACACCTTC

clone_size: -
j_call: TRBJ2-7
v_call: TRBV27
d_call: -
cdr3_aa: CASSPGQFYEQYF
cdr3_nt: TGTGCCAGCAGCCCCGGACAATTCTACGAGCAGTACTTC

clone_size: few
j_call: TRBJ1-5
v_call: TRBV6-1
d_call: -
cdr3_aa: CASSLDSSNQPQHF
cdr3_nt: TGTGCCAGCAGTTTGGACAGTAGCAATCAGCCCCAGCATTTT

clone_size: -
j_call: TRBJ2-7
v_call: TRBV4-1
d_call: -
cdr3_aa: CASSQEGRGLRYEQYF
cdr3_nt: TGCGCCAGCAGCCAAGAGGGCCGGGGACTCCGCTACGAGCAGTACTTC

clone_size: -
j_call: TRBJ2-7
v_call: TRBV19
d_call: -
cdr3_aa: CASSIGRFGEQYF
cdr3_nt: TGTGCCAGTAGTATAGGGAGGTTTGGTGAGCAGTACTTC

clone_size: few
j_call: TRBJ1-2
v_call: TRBV19
d_call: -
cdr3_aa: CASTQTGERGYTF
cdr3_nt: TGTGCCAGTACCCAAACGGGGGAGCGTGGCTACACCTTC